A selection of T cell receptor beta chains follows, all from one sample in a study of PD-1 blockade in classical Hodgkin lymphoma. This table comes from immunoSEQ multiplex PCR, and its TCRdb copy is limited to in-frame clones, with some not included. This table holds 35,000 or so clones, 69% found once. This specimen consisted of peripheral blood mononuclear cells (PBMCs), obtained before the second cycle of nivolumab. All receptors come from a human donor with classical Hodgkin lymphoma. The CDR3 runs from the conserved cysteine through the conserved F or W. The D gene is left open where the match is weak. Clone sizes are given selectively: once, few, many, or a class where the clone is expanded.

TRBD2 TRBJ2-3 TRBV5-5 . CASSAIRSGSYDTQYF TGTGCCAGCAGCGCCATCCGAAGCGGGAGCTACGATACGCAGTATTTT
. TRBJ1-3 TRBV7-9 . CASSLLLSGNTIYF TGTGCCAGCAGCTTATTGCTGTCTGGAAACACCATATATTTT
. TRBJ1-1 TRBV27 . CASSERNTEAFF TGTGCCAGCAGTGAAAGGAACACTGAAGCTTTCTTT
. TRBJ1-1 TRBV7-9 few CASLGQNTEAFF TGTGCCAGCCTCGGACAGAACACTGAAGCTTTCTTT
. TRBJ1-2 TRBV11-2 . CASSFSADYGYTF TGTGCCAGCAGCTTCTCGGCGGACTATGGCTACACCTTC
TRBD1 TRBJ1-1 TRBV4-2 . CASSHSTGSSTEAFF TGTGCCAGCAGCCATTCGACAGGGTCGAGCACTGAAGCTTTCTTT
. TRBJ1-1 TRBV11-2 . CASRKPGQNTEAFF TGTGCCAGCAGGAAGCCGGGGCAGAACACTGAAGCTTTCTTT
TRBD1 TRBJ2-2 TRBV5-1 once CASSADREGGELFF TGCGCCAGCAGCGCGGACAGGGAAGGCGGGGAGCTGTTTTTT
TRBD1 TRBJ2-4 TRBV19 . CASSVPGQGNIQYF TGTGCCAGTAGTGTACCGGGACAGGGAAACATTCAGTACTTC
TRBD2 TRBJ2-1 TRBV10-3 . CAISEMGRASYNEQFF TGTGCCATCAGTGAGATGGGGAGGGCCTCCTACAATGAGCAGTTCTTC
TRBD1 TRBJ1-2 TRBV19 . CASSIREWQGGNYGYTF TGTGCCAGTAGTATTCGTGAGTGGCAGGGGGGTAACTATGGCTACACCTTC
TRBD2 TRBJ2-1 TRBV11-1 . CASSSIAASGTHMEFF TGTGCCAGCAGCTCTATCGCGGCTAGCGGAACCCATATGGAGTTCTTC
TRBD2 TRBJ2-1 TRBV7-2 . CASSLELAGRNEQFF TGTGCCAGCAGCTTAGAACTAGCGGGGAGAAATGAGCAGTTCTTC
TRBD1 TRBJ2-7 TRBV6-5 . CASRGTVAYEQYF TGTGCCAGCAGGGGGACAGTGGCCTACGAGCAGTACTTC
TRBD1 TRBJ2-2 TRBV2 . CASIGQGAVGELFF TGTGCCAGCATTGGACAGGGGGCGGTCGGGGAGCTGTTTTTT
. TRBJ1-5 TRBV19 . CAGPPGGQVCSQPQHF TGTGCCGGACCACCCGGTGGGCAGGTTTGCAGTCAGCCCCAGCATTTT
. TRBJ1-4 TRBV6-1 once CASSSGFGEKLFF TGTGCCAGCAGTTCTGGGTTTGGGGAAAAACTGTTTTTT
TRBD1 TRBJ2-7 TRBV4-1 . CASSQGTGITYEQYF TGCGCCAGCAGCCAGGGGACAGGGATAACCTACGAGCAGTACTTC
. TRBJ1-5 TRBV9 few CASSPGVNQPQHF TGTGCCAGCAGCCCAGGGGTCAATCAGCCCCAGCATTTT
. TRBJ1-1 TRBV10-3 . CAISGPGFEAFF TGTGCCATCAGCGGGCCGGGGTTTGAAGCTTTCTTT
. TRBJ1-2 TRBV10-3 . CAISGAMRYGYTF TGTGCCATCAGCGGCGCGATGAGGTATGGCTACACCTTC
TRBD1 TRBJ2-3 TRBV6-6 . CASRLQGAIDTQYF TGTGCCAGCAGATTACAGGGGGCGATAGATACGCAGTATTTT
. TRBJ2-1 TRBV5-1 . CASSSDGRGENEQFF TGCGCCAGCAGCTCCGATGGGCGAGGCGAAAATGAGCAGTTCTTC
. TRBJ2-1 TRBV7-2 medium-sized CASSSQGSGEQFF TGTGCCAGCAGCTCACAGGGCTCCGGTGAGCAGTTCTTC
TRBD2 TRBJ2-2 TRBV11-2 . CASSLAAASGYTGELFF TGTGCCAGCAGCTTAGCAGCGGCTAGCGGGTACACCGGGGAGCTGTTTTTT
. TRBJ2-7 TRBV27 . CASSFKQGGYEQYF TGTGCCAGCAGTTTTAAACAGGGCGGGTACGAGCAGTACTTC
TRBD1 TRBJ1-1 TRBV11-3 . CASSPGGSANTEAFF TGTGCCAGCAGCCCAGGGGGCAGCGCAAACACTGAAGCTTTCTTT
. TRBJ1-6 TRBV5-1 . CASSSGQPNSPLHF TGCGCCAGCAGCAGTGGGCAGCCAAATTCACCCCTCCACTTT
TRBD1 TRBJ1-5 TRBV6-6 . CASSPGTAYSNQPQHF TGTGCCAGCAGTCCCGGGACAGCTTATAGCAATCAGCCCCAGCATTTT
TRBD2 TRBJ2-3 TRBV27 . CASSPSASGIRTDTQYF TGTGCCAGCAGTCCCTCCGCTAGCGGGATCCGCACAGATACGCAGTATTTT
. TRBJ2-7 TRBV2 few CASSEMDYLYEQYF TGTGCCAGCAGTGAAATGGACTATCTCTACGAGCAGTACTTC
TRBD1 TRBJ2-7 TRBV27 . CASRDRVFSYEQYF TGTGCCAGCAGGGACAGGGTGTTCTCCTACGAGCAGTACTTC
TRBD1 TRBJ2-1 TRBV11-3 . CASSPRDRGRDEQFF TGTGCCAGCAGCCCCCGGGACAGGGGACGGGATGAGCAGTTCTTC
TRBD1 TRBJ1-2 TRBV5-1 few CASSRGQGAGRYGYTF TGCGCCAGCAGCCGGGGACAGGGGGCCGGTCGGTATGGCTACACCTTC
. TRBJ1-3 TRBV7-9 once CASSLDGVSGNTIYF TGTGCCAGCAGCTTAGACGGAGTATCTGGAAACACCATATATTTT
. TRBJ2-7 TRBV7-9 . CASSSSRGGGSYEQYF TGTGCCAGCAGCTCATCCCGGGGAGGCGGTTCCTACGAGCAGTACTTC
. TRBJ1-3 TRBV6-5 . CASRTRGAGNTIYF TGTGCCAGCAGGACTCGGGGGGCCGGAAACACCATATATTTT
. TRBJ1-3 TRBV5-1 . CASSLGGSVNTIYF TGCGCCAGCAGCCTGGGGGGGTCGGTAAACACCATATATTTT
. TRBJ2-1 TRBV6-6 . CASSLSESSYNEQFF TGTGCCAGCTCCCTCAGCGAGAGCTCCTACAATGAGCAGTTCTTC
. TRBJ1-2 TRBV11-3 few CASSLLGVQTYYGYTF TGTGCCAGCAGCCTACTAGGGGTACAGACTTACTATGGCTACACCTTC
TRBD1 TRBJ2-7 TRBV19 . CASSRTGLPLIYEQYF TGTGCCAGTAGTCGGACAGGGCTACCCCTGATCTACGAGCAGTACTTC
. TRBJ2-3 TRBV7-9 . CASSSRRGGGAPTDTQYF TGTGCCAGCAGTAGCCGACGTGGAGGGGGGGCCCCCACAGATACGCAGTATTTT
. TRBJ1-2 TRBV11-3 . CASSLTQGNYGYTF TGTGCCAGCAGCTTAACCCAGGGAAACTATGGCTACACCTTC
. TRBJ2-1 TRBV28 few CASSRPVGGSYNEQFF TGTGCCAGCAGCCGCCCTGTGGGCGGGTCCTACAATGAGCAGTTCTTC